Following are 2 T cell receptor beta chains from one sample sequenced in a study of blood T cell repertoires in COVID-19. Sequencing was performed with immunoSEQ multiplex PCR; in TCRdb, only in-frame clones are kept and a portion is missing. Of 200,000 or so clones listed, about nine tenths are singletons. The sequenced material came from peripheral blood. All receptors derive from an older woman with acute or convalescent COVID-19.

This chain connects TRBV30 to TRBJ2-1, with D tentatively TRBD2 (6 bases). Germline loops: CDR1 GTSNPN, CDR2 SVGIG (reference sequence). CDR3 size: 15 residues. Trimming stripped 0 bases from V and 7 bases from J, with 16 bases between. CDR3 sequence (DNA): TGTGCCTGGAGTGTACTAGCCAAGGCCGGGAATGAGCAGTTCTTC. Its translation is CAWSVLAKAGNEQFF.

The chain combines TRBV30 with TRBJ1-3; tentative D call: TRBD1 (6 bases). Per the germline V gene, CDR1 is GTSNPN and CDR2 is SVGIG (reference sequence). Trimming shortened V by 1 base and J by 2 bases, and 9 bases separated the two germline ends. The CDR3 spans 14 residues. CDR3 sequence (DNA): TGTGCCTGGAGTGGGACAGCCACTGGAAACACCATATATTTT. It codes for CAWSGTATGNTIYF.